The 18 T cell receptor beta chains below were found in one sample sequenced in a study of siplizumab effects on memory and regulatory T cells. The mixed lymphocyte reaction cells were held in coculture (37°C) for around 6 days. These receptors have no known antigen. Profiling relied on immunoSEQ multiplex PCR, and the TCRdb table lists in-frame clones only, not all of them. The data hold about 9,900 clones, with more than 35% observed a single time. The sample was CFSE-low (dividing) CD4+ T cells sorted from an allogeneic mixed lymphocyte reaction. The receptor source for this set is a human donor in good health; the cells came from an allogeneic mixed lymphocyte reaction.

This chain uses TRBV6-6 with TRBJ1-5; D is perhaps TRBD1 (5 bases). Trimming shortened V by 10 bases and J by 0 bases, and 10 bases separated the two germline ends. The CDR3 extends over 13 amino acids. The germline CDR1 and CDR2 sequences are MNHNY and SVGAGI (reference sequence). For the CDR3, the DNA is TGTGCCACCGGGGCAGCTAGCAATCAGCCCCAGCATTTT. Amino acid sequence: CATGAASNQPQHF.

By share, this clone counts as medium-sized. DNA for the CDR3: TGTGCCAGCAGTGGGGGGACTAGCGGTAATGGCGAGCAGTACTTC. It specifies CASSGGTSGNGEQYF. The chain carries TRBV6-1 and TRBJ2-7; TRBD2 matches 11 bases. V shed 4 bases, J shed 6 bases, and the junction held 8 bases outside the gene matches. Germline values: CDR1 MNHNS, CDR2 SASEGT. CDR3 size: 15 residues.

The rearrangement links TRBV11-2 to TRBJ2-3, with 11 bases matching TRBD2. Germline lookup yields CDR1 SGHAT and CDR2 FQNNGV. V dropped 5 bases and J dropped 4; count of bases not matched to a gene: 5. This CDR3 comprises 15 residues. In nucleotides, the CDR3 is TGTGCCAGCAGCCTTAGCGGGAGGGCCCCAGATACGCAGTATTTT. Encoded protein: CASSLSGRAPDTQYF.

This clone counts as medium-sized. This chain links TRBV18 with TRBJ2-3; no firm D call. V lost 6 bases and J 3 bases, leaving 10 bases between the germline ends. This CDR3 is built from 13 residues. CDR1 is KGHSH, CDR2 LQKENI, per germline. The CDR3 is CASSPIWTDTQYF. CDR3 coding DNA: TGTGCCAGCTCGCCGATCTGGACAGATACGCAGTATTTT.

This clone was observed a few times. The rearrangement uses TRBV6-5 and TRBJ1-3, with a possible D match to TRBD1 (6 bases). This CDR3 is built from 14 residues. V gave up 5 bases and J gave up 1 base, with 9 bases separating them. Germline loops: CDR1 MNHEY, CDR2 SVGAGI. CDR3 residues: CASSQQGSGNTIYF. CDR3 nucleotides: TGTGCCAGCAGTCAACAGGGTTCTGGAAACACCATATATTTT.

This clone appeared a few times. The chain links TRBV27 to TRBJ1-6; D perhaps matches TRBD1 (6 bases). The CDR3 is 16 residues long. Deletions cut 6 bases from V and 0 bases from J, with 12 bases between. Germline values: CDR1 MNHEY, CDR2 SMNVEV (reference sequence). The DNA for the CDR3 is TGTGCCAGCAGAGACAGGCGCAGCTCCTATAATTCACCCCTCCACTTT. Translated, it gives CASRDRRSSYNSPLHF.

This chain uses TRBV2 with TRBJ1-2; 7 bases map to TRBD1. CDR3 length: 13 amino acids. V gave up 6 bases and J gave up 6 bases; unmatched junction bases: 7. Per the germline V gene, CDR1 is SNHLY and CDR2 is FYNNEI. The CDR3 region is CASSRDSVDGYTF. The DNA of the CDR3 is TGTGCCAGCAGCAGGGACAGTGTGGATGGCTACACCTTC.

The chain couples TRBV5-6 to TRBJ2-7; 9 bases agree with TRBD1. Germline lookup yields CDR1 SGHDT and CDR2 YYEEEE. The CDR3 extends over 13 amino acids. V dropped 3 bases and J dropped 5; count of bases not matched to a gene: 3. The CDR3 loop reads CASSWDRADEQYF. The CDR3 region has the DNA TGTGCCAGCAGCTGGGACAGGGCGGACGAGCAGTACTTC.

The V and J genes are TRBV29-1 and TRBJ1-2, with 7 bases fitting TRBD1. Germline V gives CDR1 SQVTM, CDR2 ANQGSEA. V lost 6 bases to trimming and J lost 5 bases; unmatched junction nucleotides: 6. The CDR3 spans 12 residues. CDR3 amino acids: CSVGDRAYGYTF. The DNA for the CDR3 is TGCAGCGTCGGAGACAGGGCATATGGCTACACCTTC.

Judged by abundance, this clone is medium-sized. This rearrangement joins TRBV28 to TRBJ1-5; D is undetermined. The germline V gene has CDR1 MDHEN and CDR2 SYDVKM. V was trimmed by 6 bases and J by 4 bases, leaving 7 bases between them. This CDR3 spans 12 amino acids. CDR3 nucleotides: TGTGCCAGCAGGGTCTCGAATCAGCCCCAGCATTTT. Protein sequence: CASRVSNQPQHF. The complete variable domain, with remaining parts taken from reference TRBV28 and TRBJ1-5, reads DVKVTQSSRYLVKRTGEKVFLECVQDMDHENMFWYRQDPGLGLRLIYFSYDVKMKEKGDIPEGYSVSREKKERFSLILESASTNQTSMYLCASRVSNQPQHFGDGTRLSIL.

By share, this clone counts as medium-sized. CDR3 nucleotide sequence: TGTGCCTGGAGGACCGCCACCGGGGAGCTGTTTTTT. Protein product: CAWRTATGELFF. The V gene is TRBV30, the J gene TRBJ2-2; D is uncertain. The V and J ends lost 3 bases and 4 bases respectively, with 6 bases between them. In germline, CDR1 is GTSNPN, CDR2 SVGIG (reference sequence). This CDR3 region has 12 residues. The full variable domain, with the rest looked up from reference TRBV30 and TRBJ2-2, is SQTIHQWPATLVQPVGSPLSLECTVEGTSNPNLYWYRQAAGRGLQLLFYSVGIGQISSEVPQNLSASRPQDRQFILSSKKLLLSDSGFYLCAWRTATGELFFGEGSRLTVL.

This clone has just a few counts. J is TRBJ2-1 and V is TRBV27; D call uncertain. Germline CDR1 is MNHEY and CDR2 is SMNVEV (reference sequence). Trimming took off 3 bases at V and 10 bases at J, with 13 bases between the two ends. This CDR3 has 13 residues. CDR3 protein: CASSFYNQREQFF. The DNA of the CDR3 is TGTGCCAGCAGTTTCTACAACCAGAGGGAGCAGTTCTTC.

This clone was seen only a few times. CDR3 sequence (DNA): TGTGCCAGCAGCTTAGACTCAGGGGTCGGTTCACCCCTCCACTTT. Translated, it gives CASSLDSGVGSPLHF. This sequence joins TRBV7-2 and TRBJ1-6; D possibly corresponds to TRBD1 (6 bases). This CDR3 region has 15 residues. V was clipped by 1 base and J by 9 bases, with 13 bases between them. Looked up from germline, CDR1 is SGHTA and CDR2 is FQGNSA.

The chain has TRBV10-3 and TRBJ2-1; TRBD2 matches 10 bases. From germline, CDR1 is ENHRY and CDR2 SYGVKD. The CDR3 has 18 amino acids. V shed 2 bases and J 5 bases; nucleotides not matched to a gene: 12. CDR3 residues: CAISEGRSGGGGHNEQFF. The CDR3 bases are TGTGCCATCAGTGAGGGTAGGAGCGGGGGGGGAGGACACAATGAGCAGTTCTTC.

The chain links TRBV15 to TRBJ2-1, with 9 bases matching TRBD2. J lost 10 bases, V lost 3 bases, and 7 bases had no gene match. Germline loops: CDR1 LNHNV, CDR2 YYDKDF (reference sequence). CDR3 length equals 14 residues. CDR3 in DNA: TGTGCCACCAGCAGGGGTAGCGGGAGTTGGGAGCAGTTCTTC. Encoded protein: CATSRGSGSWEQFF.

The V and J genes are TRBV6-6 and TRBJ2-1; 8 bases align to TRBD1. Germline lookup yields CDR1 MNHNY and CDR2 SVGAGI (reference sequence). This CDR3 spans 15 amino acids. The junction had 4 bases not matched to a gene; V was cut back by 6 bases and J by 0 bases. For the CDR3, the DNA is TGTGCCAGCAGCTCTACAGGGGGCTCCTACAATGAGCAGTTCTTC. This encodes CASSSTGGSYNEQFF.

This rearrangement joins TRBV7-8 to TRBJ2-3; 7 nucleotides agree with TRBD1. Germline values: CDR1 SGHVS, CDR2 FQNEAQ. Trimming cost V 5 bases and J 4 bases; bases outside gene matches: 6. The CDR3 has 14 residues. In DNA form, the CDR3 reads TGTGCCAGCAGCGACAGGGTTGGCGCAGATACGCAGTATTTT. As protein: CASSDRVGADTQYF.

J is TRBJ2-2 and V is TRBV2, with D possibly being TRBD2 (6 bases). CDR3 size: 17 residues. Looked up from germline, CDR1 is SNHLY and CDR2 is FYNNEI. Trimming shortened V by 6 bases and J by 7 bases, and 24 bases separated the two germline ends. The CDR3, as DNA: TGTGCCAGCAGCTGGAATGCGGGACGGGGATTGGGCGGGGAGCTGTTTTTT. It yields the protein CASSWNAGRGLGGELFF.